Listed here are 31 T cell receptor beta chains from one sample, sequenced in a study of human T cells and chemical hapten exposure. Documented time point: patch test 2, 6 weeks after DPC sensitization. The treatment denotes: therapeutic diphenylcyclopropenone sensitization with weekly scalp DPC. TCRdb re-called the RACE reads through MiXCR, storing one row per CDR3 protein. This sample has around 360,000 distinct CDR3 sequences, with over 6% found just once. The sample was whole blood, taken in connection with sensitization to the hapten diphenylcyclopropenone (DPC). Receptors originate from a woman between 18 and 29 years old with alopecia areata. Some clones in this sample may be carry-over from other donors' samples.

The sample holds a few counts of this clonotype. The chain is built from TRBV12-3 or TRBV12-4 and TRBJ2-7; no definite D call. With 5 bases removed from V and 0 bases from J, the gap between germline ends came to 5 bases. This CDR3 is 12 amino acids long. CDR3: CASSTYSYEQYF. As DNA, the CDR3 is TGTGCCAGCAGTACCTACTCCTACGAGCAGTACTTC.

This clonotype occurred many times. The rearrangement links TRBV6-6 to TRBJ1-1; a weak D match, TRBD1 (5 bases). The germline CDR1 and CDR2 sequences are MNHNY and SVGAGI (reference sequence). CDR3 length: 13 residues. V lost 5 bases to trimming and J lost 4 bases, with 11 bases between them. CDR3 sequence reads: CASSPGGGTEAFF. DNA for the CDR3: TGTGCCAGCAGTCCCGGGGGTGGCACTGAAGCTTTCTTT.

This clonotype was counted ten times or more. The V gene is TRBV20-1, the J gene TRBJ2-2; 7 nucleotides match TRBD1. Germline V gene sequence: CDR1 DFQATT, CDR2 SNEGSKA (reference sequence). The J segment lost 0 bases and the V segment lost 2 bases, leaving 3 bases of the junction unmatched. The CDR3 has 15 residues. CDR3 DNA sequence: TGCAGTGCTAGATTGGGACAGTCGAACACCGGGGAGCTGTTTTTT. It is translated as CSARLGQSNTGELFF.

At least ten counts were recorded for this clonotype. The chain couples TRBV6-1 to TRBJ1-1; D perhaps matches TRBD1 (6 bases). The germline CDR1 and CDR2 sequences are MNHNS and SASEGT. The CDR3 contains 18 residues. Trimming stripped 1 base from V and 3 bases from J, with 21 bases between. The CDR3 reads CASSEEQGSRLGDTEAFF. The CDR3 bases are TGTGCCAGCAGTGAAGAACAGGGTAGTAGGCTTGGGGACACTGAAGCTTTCTTT.

Ten or more counts support this clonotype. The chain carries TRBV12-3 or TRBV12-4 and TRBJ1-3, with no clear D. The CDR3 extends over 15 amino acids. The V end lost 0 bases, the J end lost 0 bases, and 6 bases lay between the germline ends. The CDR3 DNA sequence: TGTGCCAGCAGTTTAGCGGGGATCTCTGGAAACACCATATATTTT. Translation: CASSLAGISGNTIYF.

V gene TRBV9 combines with J gene TRBJ2-2; a weak D match, TRBD2 (6 bases). Germline V gene lookup returns CDR1 SGDLS and CDR2 YYNGEE. The CDR3 totals 14 residues. V was trimmed by 1 base and J by 4 bases, leaving 8 bases between them. CDR3 nucleotides: TGTGCCAGCAGCGTACAGGGAGGCACCGGGGAGCTGTTTTTT. Translating it yields CASSVQGGTGELFF. Supplemented by reference TRBV9 and TRBJ2-2, the full variable domain reads DSGVTQTPKHLITATGQRVTLRCSPRSGDLSVYWYQQSLDQGLQFLIQYYNGEERAKGNILERFSAQQFPDLHSELNLSSLELGDSALYFCASSVQGGTGELFFGEGSRLTVL.

The chain links TRBV4-2 to TRBJ1-4, with D unclear. This CDR3 contains 16 residues. Trimming shortened V by 2 bases and J by 0 bases, and 10 bases separated the two germline ends. Germline CDR1 LGHNA, CDR2 YNFKEQ. The CDR3, as DNA: TGTGCCAGCAGCCAAAGTCAGACTGCAACTAATGAAAAACTGTTTTTT. Protein: CASSQSQTATNEKLFF.

This chain joins TRBV6-5 and TRBJ2-2, with D uncertain. Germline V gene data show CDR1 as MNHEY and CDR2 as SVGAGI. Trimming pared 0 bases from V and 0 bases from J, leaving 5 bases between. The CDR3 consists of 15 residues. CDR3 sequence reads: CASSYSQANTGELFF. CDR3 in DNA: TGTGCCAGCAGTTACTCCCAGGCGAACACCGGGGAGCTGTTTTTT.

This clonotype has a handful of counts. The rearrangement links TRBV6-2 or TRBV6-3 to TRBJ2-7; 7 bases line up with TRBD1. The CDR3 has 15 residues. V shed 2 bases, J shed 7 bases, and the junction held 11 bases outside the gene matches. The germline V gene encodes CDR1 MNHEY and CDR2 SVGEGT. This CDR3 is CASSYTIIGDSEQYF. CDR3 in DNA: TGTGCCAGCAGTTACACGATTATAGGGGACAGTGAGCAGTACTTC.

This clonotype was observed a few times. This sequence joins TRBV3-1 and TRBJ2-3; 7 bases fit TRBD1. The ends lost 0 bases at V and 5 bases at J; junction bases unmatched: 11. The CDR3 loop spans 17 amino acids. Germline V lookup: CDR1 LGHDT, CDR2 YNNKEL (reference sequence). CDR3 loop: CASSQDIGQGDEDTQYF. In DNA form, the CDR3 reads TGTGCCAGCAGCCAAGATATCGGGCAGGGGGATGAAGATACGCAGTATTTT.

This clonotype was found many times. The genes are TRBV7-9 and TRBJ1-5; D is perhaps TRBD1 (5 bases). Germline loops: CDR1 SEHNR, CDR2 FQNEAQ (reference sequence). V was cut by 2 bases and J by 1 base, with 12 bases left in between. The CDR3 length is 16 residues. The DNA for the CDR3 is TGTGCCAGCAGCTTATCGGGGGGAGTCAGCAATCAGCCCCAGCATTTT. Translated: CASSLSGGVSNQPQHF.

This clonotype was detected a few times. The genes are TRBV5-1 and TRBJ2-7; D call uncertain. The CDR3 is 12 residues long. V lost 4 bases and J lost 2, with 7 bases in between. The V gene's germline CDR1 is SGHRS and CDR2 YFSETQ. In DNA form, the CDR3 reads TGCGCCAGCAGCGACTCTCCCTACGAGCAGTACTTC. Its translation is CASSDSPYEQYF.

This chain joins TRBV29-1 and TRBJ2-7; D unclear. Germline V lookup: CDR1 SQVTM, CDR2 ANQGSEA. The germline V and J ends were trimmed by 7 bases and 5 bases, with 12 bases remaining between them. The CDR3 has 11 residues. The CDR3 nucleotides read TGCAGCGGTCACTTCCGAAACGAGCAGTACTTC. Its protein is CSGHFRNEQYF.

This clonotype was detected many times. The genes are TRBV3-1 and TRBJ1-6, with D perhaps TRBD1 (5 bases). The CDR3 is 16 amino acids. Trimming stripped 3 bases from V and 8 bases from J, with 17 bases between. Germline CDR1 reads LGHDT; CDR2 reads YNNKEL (reference sequence). The DNA for the CDR3 is TGTGCCAGCAGCCACACGGGGGGGGGTGGTTATTCACCCCTCCACTTT. This gives the protein CASSHTGGGGYSPLHF.

There are a few counts of this clonotype. This chain uses TRBV20-1 with TRBJ2-2; 7 bases agree with TRBD1. The V gene end was trimmed by 0 bases and the J gene end by 7 bases; junction bases not matched to a gene: 11. The CDR3 totals 16 residues. Germline V gene sequence: CDR1 DFQATT, CDR2 SNEGSKA (reference sequence). The CDR3 loop reads CSARETGQVGRGELFF. CDR3 bases: TGCAGTGCTAGAGAGACAGGACAGGTTGGACGCGGGGAGCTGTTTTTT.

This clonotype was counted ten times or more. This sequence joins TRBV29-1 and TRBJ1-1; D ambiguous. The germline V and J ends were trimmed by 1 base and 4 bases, with 10 bases remaining between them. The CDR3 extends over 13 amino acids. The V gene's germline CDR1 is SQVTM and CDR2 ANQGSEA. The CDR3 DNA sequence: TGCAGCGTTGAAGGCCAAAAGGCCACTGAAGCTTTCTTT. It yields the protein CSVEGQKATEAFF. The whole variable domain, remainder taken from reference TRBV29-1 and TRBJ1-1, is SAVISQKPSRDICQRGTSLTIQCQVDSQVTMMFWYRQQPGQSLTLIATANQGSEATYESGFVIDKFPISRPNLTFSTLTVSNMSPEDSSIYLCSVEGQKATEAFFGQGTRLTVV.

There are a few counts of this clonotype. The rearrangement uses TRBV6-5 and TRBJ1-1, with a possible D match to TRBD1 (6 bases). The V end was cut by 5 bases, the J end by 5 bases, with 18 bases between. Germline CDR1 MNHEY, CDR2 SVGAGI. This CDR3 contains 15 residues. The CDR3 sequence: CASSPDWGLATEAFF. The CDR3 coding sequence is TGTGCCAGCAGTCCTGACTGGGGGCTAGCGACTGAAGCTTTCTTT.

This clonotype was counted ten times or more. J is TRBJ1-1 and V is TRBV29-1; TRBD1 matches at 9 bases. Germline CDR1 is SQVTM and CDR2 is ANQGSEA. V dropped 2 bases and J dropped 6; count of bases not matched to a gene: 4. The CDR3 loop spans 13 amino acids. CDR3 amino acids: CSVETGGWAEAFF. As DNA, the CDR3 is TGCAGCGTTGAAACAGGGGGCTGGGCTGAAGCTTTCTTT.

This clonotype was seen ten or more times. The J gene is TRBJ1-1, the V gene TRBV14; TRBD1 might be the D (5 bases). This CDR3 has 15 amino acids. Looked up from germline, CDR1 is SGHDN and CDR2 is FVKESK. The V and J ends lost 4 bases and 3 bases respectively, with 15 bases between them. The chain's CDR3 is CASSPLGGWHTEAFF. The CDR3 nucleotides read TGTGCCAGCAGCCCCCTTGGGGGTTGGCACACTGAAGCTTTCTTT.

The chain carries TRBV7-8 and TRBJ2-1; D is unclear. Looked up from germline, CDR1 is SGHVS and CDR2 is FQNEAQ. The length of the CDR3 is 14 residues. Trimming left V 3 bases short and J 6 bases short, with 12 bases between. The CDR3 reads CASSLLLVGNEQFF. The CDR3 DNA follows: TGTGCCAGCAGCTTGCTACTCGTCGGCAATGAGCAGTTCTTC. Full variable domain (missing parts from reference TRBV7-8 and TRBJ2-1): GAGVSQSPRYKVAKRGQDVALRCDPISGHVSLFWYQQALGQGPEFLTYFQNEAQLDKSGLPSDRFFAERPEGSVSTLKIQRTQQEDSAVYLCASSLLLVGNEQFFGPGTRLTVL.

This clonotype was recorded many times. V and J are TRBV6-2 or TRBV6-3 and TRBJ2-1, with 8 bases matching TRBD2. V was clipped by 4 bases and J by 14 bases; unmatched bases: 10. CDR1 MNHEY and CDR2 SVGEGT come from the germline V gene. CDR3 length equals 13 residues. Here the CDR3 reads CASSSPTSAPEFF. The CDR3 bases are TGTGCCAGCAGTTCGCCGACTAGCGCTCCGGAGTTCTTC.

This clonotype was detected a few times. The J gene is TRBJ1-1, the V gene TRBV15; the D is unclear. Trimming cost V 2 bases and J 0 bases, with 7 bases left between them. Germline loops: CDR1 LNHNV, CDR2 YYDKDF (reference sequence). This CDR3 has 14 residues. CDR3 bases: TGTGCCACCAGCAGAAGTGCCGTGAACACTGAAGCTTTCTTT. The encoded protein is CATSRSAVNTEAFF. The full variable domain, its missing parts supplied by reference TRBV15 and TRBJ1-1, is DAMVIQNPRYQVTQFGKPVTLSCSQTLNHNVMYWYQQKSSQAPKLLFHYYDKDFNNEADTPDNFQSRRPNTSFCFLDIRSPGLGDTAMYLCATSRSAVNTEAFFGQGTRLTVV.

This clonotype was recorded many times. The chain combines TRBV7-2 with TRBJ1-3; 8 bases line up with TRBD1. Germline lookup yields CDR1 SGHTA and CDR2 FQGNSA. This CDR3 is 17 amino acids long. The ends lost 5 bases at V and 0 bases at J; junction bases unmatched: 9. The CDR3 loop is CASSPDRGVLSGNTIYF. In DNA form, the CDR3 reads TGTGCCAGCAGCCCCGACAGGGGTGTTCTCTCTGGAAACACCATATATTTT.

The chain uses TRBV7-2 and TRBJ1-4; D is uncertain. Germline V CDR1 and CDR2: SGHTA, FQGNSA. The CDR3 is 15 amino acids. V lost 6 bases, J lost 6 bases, and 17 bases lay in between. The CDR3 DNA follows: TGTGCCAGCAGATCCCGCGGGGATGTCGATGAAAAACTGTTTTTT. It specifies CASRSRGDVDEKLFF.

This clonotype was observed a handful of times. This rearrangement joins TRBV6-6 to TRBJ1-1; no clear D. V dropped 2 bases and J dropped 7 bases, with 17 bases sitting between them. The germline gives CDR1 MNHNY, CDR2 SVGAGI (reference sequence). The CDR3 contains 15 residues. The CDR3: CASSYAGRRTYEAFF. In DNA, the CDR3 is TGTGCCAGCAGTTACGCGGGCAGGCGAACATATGAAGCTTTCTTT.

CDR3 nucleotides: TGTGCCAGCAGCTCAATGCAGGGGCGGGACACTGAAGCTTTCTTT. It yields the protein CASSSMQGRDTEAFF. The rearrangement uses TRBV7-6 and TRBJ1-1; D perhaps matches TRBD1 (6 bases). Looked up from germline, CDR1 is SGHVS and CDR2 is FNYEAQ. CDR3 length: 15 residues. V gave up 4 bases and J gave up 3 bases, with 15 bases separating them.

V is TRBV5-5 and J is TRBJ2-1, with TRBD1 matching 7 bases. Germline values: CDR1 SGHKS, CDR2 YYEKEE (reference sequence). The J segment lost 5 bases and the V segment lost 0 bases, leaving 17 bases of the junction unmatched. The CDR3 extends over 19 amino acids. CDR3 residues: CASSLGGPGQSPFDNEQFF. CDR3 in DNA: TGTGCCAGCAGCTTGGGGGGACCGGGACAGTCACCTTTTGACAATGAGCAGTTCTTC.

This clonotype was counted ten times or more. The chain employs TRBV28 and TRBJ1-1; no firm D call. Germline V gene data show CDR1 as MDHEN and CDR2 as SYDVKM. The CDR3 runs to 14 residues. Trimming shortened V by 1 base and J by 0 bases, and 6 bases separated the two germline ends. CDR3 sequence: CASSLYSLNTEAFF. CDR3 in DNA: TGTGCCAGCAGTTTATACAGCTTGAACACTGAAGCTTTCTTT.

This clonotype has only a few counts. This chain joins TRBV28 and TRBJ2-7; D may match TRBD1 or TRBD2 (5 bases each). V dropped 2 bases and J dropped 1 base, with 15 bases sitting between them. CDR1 and CDR2 (germline): MDHEN, SYDVKM. CDR3 size: 16 residues. The CDR3 is CASSLEDGTRSYEQYF. The DNA of the CDR3 is TGTGCCAGCAGTTTAGAAGACGGGACCAGATCCTACGAGCAGTACTTC.

This chain links TRBV12-3 or TRBV12-4 with TRBJ1-1; D unresolved. Deletions cut 3 bases from V and 4 bases from J, with 6 bases between. The CDR3 extends over 12 amino acids. The CDR3 DNA is TGTGCCAGCAGTTTCCGTTCCACTGAAGCTTTCTTT. Its protein product is CASSFRSTEAFF.

The chain joins TRBV7-9 to TRBJ1-4, with no clear D. From germline, CDR1 is SEHNR and CDR2 FQNEAQ (reference sequence). The length of the CDR3 is 15 residues. Trimming removed 0 bases at V and 5 bases at J, with 10 bases between. This CDR3 reads CASSLARSRNEKLFF. For the CDR3, the DNA is TGTGCCAGCAGCTTAGCCCGGTCGAGGAATGAAAAACTGTTTTTT.